This T cell receptor (beta chain) was profiled in a study of lymphopenia after photon versus proton radiotherapy. Study-wide findings and caveats: Relative stability marked proton patients; photon patients lost diversity and naive cells. Post-nadir diversity loss with photons came from oligoclonal expansion, particularly CD8+ Temra cells. Only patients who died were analyzed for survival; proton advantage is unproven.

This CDR3 is 14 amino acids long. V was shortened by 2 bases and J by 0 bases, with 8 bases between the two germline ends. The germline CDR1 and CDR2 sequences are SGHRS and YFSETQ. As regards this clone: The target antigen is unknown.

Clones were read by immunoSEQ multiplex PCR, and TCRdb kept only the in-frame ones, dropping some. The table records 15,000 to 20,000 clones, approximately 80% of them present only once. This TCR came from a man in his 70s with pancreatic cancer. Source: peripheral blood, taken from a patient treated with proton-based radiotherapy. The chain is built from TRBV5-1 and TRBJ1-1; no reliable D call. The CDR3 DNA follows: TGCGCCAGCAGCTTTCCGGGTGTGAACACTGAAGCTTTCTTT. Encoded protein: CASSFPGVNTEAFF.